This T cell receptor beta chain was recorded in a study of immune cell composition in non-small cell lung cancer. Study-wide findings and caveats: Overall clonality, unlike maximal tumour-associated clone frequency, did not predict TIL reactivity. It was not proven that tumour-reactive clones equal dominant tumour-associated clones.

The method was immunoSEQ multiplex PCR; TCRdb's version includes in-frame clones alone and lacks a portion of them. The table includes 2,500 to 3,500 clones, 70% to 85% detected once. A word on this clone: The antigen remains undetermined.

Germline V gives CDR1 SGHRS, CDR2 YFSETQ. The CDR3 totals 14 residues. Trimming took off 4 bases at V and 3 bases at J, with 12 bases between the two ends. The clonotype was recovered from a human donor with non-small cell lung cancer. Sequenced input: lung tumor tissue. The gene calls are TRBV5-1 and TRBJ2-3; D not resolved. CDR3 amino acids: CASSLLGVTDTQYF. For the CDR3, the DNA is TGCGCCAGCAGCCTCCTGGGCGTGACAGATACGCAGTATTTT. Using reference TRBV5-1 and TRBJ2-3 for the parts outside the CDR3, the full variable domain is KAGVTQTPRYLIKTRGQQVTLSCSPISGHRSVSWYQQTPGQGLQFLFEYFSETQRNKGNFPGRFSGRQFSNSRSEMNVSTLELGDSALYLCASSLLGVTDTQYFGPGTRLTVL.